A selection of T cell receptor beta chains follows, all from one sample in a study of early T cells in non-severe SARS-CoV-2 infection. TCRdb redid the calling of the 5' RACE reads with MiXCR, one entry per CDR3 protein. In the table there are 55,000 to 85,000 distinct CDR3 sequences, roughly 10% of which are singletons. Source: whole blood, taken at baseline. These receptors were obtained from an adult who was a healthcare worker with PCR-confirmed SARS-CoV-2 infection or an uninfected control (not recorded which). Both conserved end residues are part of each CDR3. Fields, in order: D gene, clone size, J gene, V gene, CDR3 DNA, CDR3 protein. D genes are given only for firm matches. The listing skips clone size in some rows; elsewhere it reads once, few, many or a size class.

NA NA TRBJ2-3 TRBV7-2 TGTGCCAGCAGCTTAGATAGCGGCCCAACAGATACGCAGTATTTT CASSLDSGPTDTQYF
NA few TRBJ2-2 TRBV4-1 TGCGCCAGCAGCCCCTGGGAGCGAATGAACACCGGGGAGCTGTTTTTT CASSPWERMNTGELFF
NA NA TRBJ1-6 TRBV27 TGTGCCAGCAGTGAACAGGGAAGATCACCCCTCCACTTT CASSEQGRSPLHF
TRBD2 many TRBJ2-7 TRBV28 TGTGCCAGCAGCCCTAGCGGCCCTACCTACGAGCAGTACTTC CASSPSGPTYEQYF
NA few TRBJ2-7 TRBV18 TGTGCCAGCTCACCATGGGCGTCGCATGACTACGAGCAGTACTTC CASSPWASHDYEQYF
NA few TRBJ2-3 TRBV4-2 TGTGCCAGCAGCCAAGATCTCGTGCGCGAAGATACGCAGTATTTT CASSQDLVREDTQYF
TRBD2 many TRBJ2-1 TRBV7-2 TGTGCCAGCAGCTTAGTGGGCGGGAGTGTGTACAATGAGCAGTTCTTC CASSLVGGSVYNEQFF
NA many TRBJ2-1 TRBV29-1 TGCAGCGTTGAACTCTTCTCCTACAATGAGCAGTTCTTC CSVELFSYNEQFF
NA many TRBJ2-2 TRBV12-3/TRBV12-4 TGTGCCAGCAGTTTGGGCCATAAAACGAGGAACACCGGGGAGCTGTTTTTT CASSLGHKTRNTGELFF
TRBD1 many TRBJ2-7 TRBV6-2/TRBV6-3 TGTGCCAGCACCCCTCCGGGACAGATCTACGAGCAGTACTTC CASTPPGQIYEQYF
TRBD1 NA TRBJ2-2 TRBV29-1 TGCAGCGTTCCGGGACAGGGGAACACCGGGGAGCTGTTTTTT CSVPGQGNTGELFF
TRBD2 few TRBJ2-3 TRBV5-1 TGCGCCAGCAGGCAAGCGGGAAGGGCAGATACGCAGTATTTT CASRQAGRADTQYF
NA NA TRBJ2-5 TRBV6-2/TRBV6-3 TGTGCCAGCAGTTACGCGGAGACCCAGTACTTC CASSYAETQYF
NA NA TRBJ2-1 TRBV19 TGTGCCAGTAGTATTCCCTTCAATGAGCAGTTCTTC CASSIPFNEQFF
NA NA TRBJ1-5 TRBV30 TGTGCCTGGAGTTCGTATAGCAATCAGCCCCAGCATTTT CAWSSYSNQPQHF
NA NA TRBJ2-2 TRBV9 TGTGCCAGCAGCGTTGTCAGTAGTACCGGGGAGCTGTTTTTT CASSVVSSTGELFF
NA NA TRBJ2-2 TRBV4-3 TGCGCCAGCAGCCAGTACGGTAGTAATGTCGGGGAGCTGTTTTTT CASSQYGSNVGELFF
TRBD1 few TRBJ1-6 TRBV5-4 TGTGCCAGCAGCCGGGACAGGAGTTCACCCCTCCACTTT CASSRDRSSPLHF
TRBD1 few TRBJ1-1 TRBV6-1 TGTGCCAGCAGTGAAGCCTGGACAGGGGGCAACACTGAAGCTTTCTTT CASSEAWTGGNTEAFF
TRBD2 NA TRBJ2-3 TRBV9 TGTGCCAGCAGCACCCAGACTAGCGGGAGTGGTACGCAGTATTTT CASSTQTSGSGTQYF
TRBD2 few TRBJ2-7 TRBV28 TGTGCCAGCAGTTTTGCTCTAGCGGGAGGGCCCGTCGAGCAGTACTTC CASSFALAGGPVEQYF
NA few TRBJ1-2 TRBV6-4 TGTGCCAGCAGTGACTCGACCGTGGGGGTTAACTATGGCTACACCTTC CASSDSTVGVNYGYTF
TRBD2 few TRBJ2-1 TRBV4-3 TGCGCCAGCAGCCAAGGTACTAGCGGATCCCTAATGAACAATGAGCAGTTCTTC CASSQGTSGSLMNNEQFF
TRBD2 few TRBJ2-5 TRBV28 TGTGCCAGCAGTGGGAGGACTAGCGGGAGGAAACAAGAGACCCAGTACTTC CASSGRTSGRKQETQYF
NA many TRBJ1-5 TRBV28 TGTGCCAGCAGCACGGACGGGGGGCTTGAGCCCCAGCATTTT CASSTDGGLEPQHF
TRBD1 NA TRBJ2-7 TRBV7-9 TGTGCCAGCAGCTCCTTAGGGACAGGGGGCCCCTACGAGCAGTACTTC CASSSLGTGGPYEQYF
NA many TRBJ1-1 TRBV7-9 TGTGCCAGCAGGCCCTTTAGGGGGGCTCAGAACACTGAAGCTTTCTTT CASRPFRGAQNTEAFF
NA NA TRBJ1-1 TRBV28 TGTGCCAGCATCTCAGGGAACACTGAAGCTTTCTTT CASISGNTEAFF
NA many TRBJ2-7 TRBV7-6 TGTGCCAGCAGCTTATTCGGGAGTGGCTACGAGCAGTACTTC CASSLFGSGYEQYF
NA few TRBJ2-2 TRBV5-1 TGCGCCAGCAGCACCCTGGGGGCCAACACCGGGGAGCTGTTTTTT CASSTLGANTGELFF
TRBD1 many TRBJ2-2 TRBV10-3 TGTGCCATCAGTGGGACACCGGGACAGGGAGACCCCGGGGAGCTGTTTTTT CAISGTPGQGDPGELFF
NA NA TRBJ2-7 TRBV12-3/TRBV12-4 TGTGCCAGCAGTTTAAGAGCGGGCATCTACGAGCAGTACTTC CASSLRAGIYEQYF